Below, 4 T cell receptor beta chains from the same sample are listed, as sequenced in a study of blood T cell repertoires in COVID-19. The assay was immunoSEQ multiplex PCR, and TCRdb's table has in-frame clones only and misses some. The sample holds under 200,000 clones, about 85% seen once. The sample comprised peripheral blood. The receptor set was obtained from a man between 60 and 75 years old with active or convalescent COVID-19.

The CDR3 DNA sequence: TGTGCCAGCTCCCGAGACAGGGGGCAGTCCTACGAGCAGTACTTC. Its translation is CASSRDRGQSYEQYF. The rearrangement links TRBV18 to TRBJ2-7; 10 bases are a match to TRBD1. Looked up from germline, CDR1 is KGHSH and CDR2 is LQKENI. The CDR3 totals 15 residues. The junction had 6 bases not matched to a gene; V was cut back by 6 bases and J by 1 base.

The chain combines TRBV5-1 with TRBJ2-2; TRBD1 agrees at 9 bases. The CDR3 runs 17 residues. Germline CDR1 SGHRS, CDR2 YFSETQ. J lost 2 bases, V lost 2 bases, and 7 bases had no gene match. The CDR3 reads CASSLDPGQGNTGELFF. The CDR3 bases are TGCGCCAGCAGCTTAGATCCGGGACAGGGAAACACCGGGGAGCTGTTTTTT.

This chain uses TRBV5-4 with TRBJ1-1; D might be TRBD1 (5 bases). Germline assignment: CDR1 SGHNT and CDR2 YYREEE (reference sequence). The CDR3 is made up of 14 amino acids. Between the trimmed V and J ends, which lost 4 bases and 3 bases, there was a span of 13 bases. The CDR3 here is CASSLTRGDTEAFF. In nucleotides, the CDR3 is TGTGCCAGCAGCCTTACCCGGGGGGACACTGAAGCTTTCTTT. Full variable domain (rest looked up from reference TRBV5-4 and TRBJ1-1): ETGVTQSPTHLIKTRGQQVTLRCSSQSGHNTVSWYQQALGQGPQFIFQYYREEENGRGNFPPRFSGLQFPNYSSELNVNALELDDSALYLCASSLTRGDTEAFFGQGTRLTVV.

The chain is built from TRBV6-1 and TRBJ2-3, with D uncertain. This CDR3 has 13 amino acids. Trimming removed 3 bases at V and 6 bases at J, with 10 bases between. Per germline, CDR1 MNHNS and CDR2 SASEGT. The CDR3 DNA follows: TGTGCCAGCAGTGATCGCCACCGGGATACGCAGTATTTT. It is translated as CASSDRHRDTQYF.